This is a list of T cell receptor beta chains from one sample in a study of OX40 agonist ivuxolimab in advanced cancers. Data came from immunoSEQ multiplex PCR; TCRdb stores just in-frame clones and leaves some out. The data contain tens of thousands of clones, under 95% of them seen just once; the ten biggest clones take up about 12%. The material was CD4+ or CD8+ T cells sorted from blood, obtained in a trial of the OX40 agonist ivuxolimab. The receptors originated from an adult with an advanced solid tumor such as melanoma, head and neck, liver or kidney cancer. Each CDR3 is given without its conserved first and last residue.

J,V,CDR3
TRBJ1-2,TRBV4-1,ASSQDGTLGYGYT
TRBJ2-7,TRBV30,AWSVTPTSEQY
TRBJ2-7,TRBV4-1,ASSPGEEYEQY
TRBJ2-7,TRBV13,ASSLTAATGDYEQY
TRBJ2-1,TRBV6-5,ASSSGTGYNEQF
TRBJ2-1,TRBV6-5,ASSYSPDYEQF
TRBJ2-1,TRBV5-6,ASSLGKIDFLYNEQF
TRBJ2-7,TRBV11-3,ASSGRTSGNEQY
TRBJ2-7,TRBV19,ASSIGDSYEQY
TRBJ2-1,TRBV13,ASSLSSPGTGTDEQF
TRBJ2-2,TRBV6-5,ASSGKTGPGELF
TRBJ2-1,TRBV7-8,ASSRGTSYNEQF
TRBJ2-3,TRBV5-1,ASSSGIAGVTDTQY
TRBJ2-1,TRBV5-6,ASSLWVNEQF
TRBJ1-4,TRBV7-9,ASSLAQGGEKLF
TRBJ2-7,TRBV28,ASSLLQGLPYEQY
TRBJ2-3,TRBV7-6,ASSLGAGDVDTQY
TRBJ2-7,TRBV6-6,ASSDRGYSYEQY
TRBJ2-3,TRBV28,ASTAVGGPDTQY
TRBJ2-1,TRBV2,ASTWTNYNEQF
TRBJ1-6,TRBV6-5,ASSPDLGGFSPLH
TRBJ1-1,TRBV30,AWSYTEAF
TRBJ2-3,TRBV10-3,AIRGTSGTDTQY
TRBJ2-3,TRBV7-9,ASRRDPDTQY
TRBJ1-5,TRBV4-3,ASSPGTGPNQPQH
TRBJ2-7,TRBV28,ASTRGGREQY
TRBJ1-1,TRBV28,ASSQRQGWTEAF
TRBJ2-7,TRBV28,ASSPQGLAASYEQY
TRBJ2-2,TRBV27,ASSTGTAGELF
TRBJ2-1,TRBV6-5,ASTEGTSGYNEQF
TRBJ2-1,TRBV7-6,ASSRTPTGESWNEQF
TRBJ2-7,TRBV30,AWSQGSSYEQY
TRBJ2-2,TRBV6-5,ASSYAGKLF
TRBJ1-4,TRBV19,ASSPDGRLF
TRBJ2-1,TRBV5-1,ASSLGEGLSNEQF
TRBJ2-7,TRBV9,ASSSHLYGQY
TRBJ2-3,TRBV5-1,ASFPGDYPSTDTQY
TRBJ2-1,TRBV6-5,ASSSGTSINNEQF
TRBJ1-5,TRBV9,ASSGGQDSNQPQH
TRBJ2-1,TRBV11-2,ASSLVGASEQF
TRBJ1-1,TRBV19,ASRPPGAEAF
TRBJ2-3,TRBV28,ASSLERGTDTQY
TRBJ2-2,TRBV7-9,ASPSSMAGELF
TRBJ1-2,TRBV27,ASSYSDGQGRT
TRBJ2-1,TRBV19,ASSLELPPTYEQF
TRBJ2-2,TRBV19,ATHRQRNTGELF
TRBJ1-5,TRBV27,ASSLPGVDQPQH
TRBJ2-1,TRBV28,ASSFLRESYNEQF
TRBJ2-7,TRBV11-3,ASSGQGTGYEQY
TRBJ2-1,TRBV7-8,ASSFRGTGVGNEQF